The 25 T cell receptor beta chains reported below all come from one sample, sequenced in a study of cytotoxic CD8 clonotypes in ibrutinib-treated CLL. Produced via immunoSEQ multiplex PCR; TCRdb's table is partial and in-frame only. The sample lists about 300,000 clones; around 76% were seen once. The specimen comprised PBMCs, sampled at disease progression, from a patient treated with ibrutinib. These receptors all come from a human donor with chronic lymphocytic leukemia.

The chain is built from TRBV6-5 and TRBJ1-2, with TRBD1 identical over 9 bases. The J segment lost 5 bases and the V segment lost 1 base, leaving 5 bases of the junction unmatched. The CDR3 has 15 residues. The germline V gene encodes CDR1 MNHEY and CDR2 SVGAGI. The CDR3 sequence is CASSYFGTGQYGYTF. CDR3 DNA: TGTGCCAGCAGTTACTTCGGGACAGGGCAATATGGCTACACCTTC.

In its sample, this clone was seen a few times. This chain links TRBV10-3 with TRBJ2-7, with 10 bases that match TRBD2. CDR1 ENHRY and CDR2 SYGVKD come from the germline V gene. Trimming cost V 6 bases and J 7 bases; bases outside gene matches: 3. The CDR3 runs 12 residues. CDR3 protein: CAIRAGGPEQYF. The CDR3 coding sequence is TGTGCCATCAGAGCGGGGGGGCCGGAGCAGTACTTC.

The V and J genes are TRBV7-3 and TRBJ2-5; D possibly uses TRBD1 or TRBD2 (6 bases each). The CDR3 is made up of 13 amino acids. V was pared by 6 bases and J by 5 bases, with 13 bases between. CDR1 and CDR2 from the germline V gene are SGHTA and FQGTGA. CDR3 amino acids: CASSPTGRETQYF. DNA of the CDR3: TGTGCCAGCAGTCCAACAGGGAGGGAGACCCAGTACTTC.

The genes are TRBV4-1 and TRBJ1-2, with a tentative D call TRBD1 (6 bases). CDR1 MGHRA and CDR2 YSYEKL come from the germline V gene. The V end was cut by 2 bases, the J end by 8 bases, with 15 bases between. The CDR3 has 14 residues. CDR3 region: CASSQLTRGDGYTF. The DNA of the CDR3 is TGCGCCAGCAGCCAATTGACGAGGGGGGACGGCTACACCTTC.

CDR3 coding DNA: TGTGCCATCAGCGGGCCAAAAGGCGGCTACACCTTC. This gives the protein CAISGPKGGYTF. The rearrangement joins TRBV10-3 to TRBJ1-2; no firm D call. From germline, CDR1 is ENHRY and CDR2 SYGVKD. Trimming took off 6 bases at V and 8 bases at J, with 13 bases between the two ends. The CDR3 covers 12 residues.

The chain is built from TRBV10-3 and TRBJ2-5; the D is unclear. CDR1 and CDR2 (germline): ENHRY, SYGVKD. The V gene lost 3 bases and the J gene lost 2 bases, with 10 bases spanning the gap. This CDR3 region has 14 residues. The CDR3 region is CAISDRRAQETQYF. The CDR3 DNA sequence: TGTGCCATCAGTGACAGACGCGCTCAAGAGACCCAGTACTTC.

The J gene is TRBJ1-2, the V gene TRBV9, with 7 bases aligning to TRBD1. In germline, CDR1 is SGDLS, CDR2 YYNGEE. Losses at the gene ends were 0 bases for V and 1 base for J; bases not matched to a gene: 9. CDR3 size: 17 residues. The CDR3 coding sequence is TGTGCCAGCAGCGTAGATGACAGGGCTCTATTTAACTATGGCTACACCTTC. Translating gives CASSVDDRALFNYGYTF. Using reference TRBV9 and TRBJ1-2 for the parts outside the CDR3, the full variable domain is DSGVTQTPKHLITATGQRVTLRCSPRSGDLSVYWYQQSLDQGLQFLIQYYNGEERAKGNILERFSAQQFPDLHSELNLSSLELGDSALYFCASSVDDRALFNYGYTFGSGTRLTVV.

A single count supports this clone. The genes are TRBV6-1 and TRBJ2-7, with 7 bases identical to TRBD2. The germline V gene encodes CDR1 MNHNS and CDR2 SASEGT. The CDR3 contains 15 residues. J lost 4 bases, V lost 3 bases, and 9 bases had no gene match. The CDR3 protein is CASSDTRDYRYEQYF. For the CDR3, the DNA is TGTGCCAGCAGTGATACCCGGGACTACCGTTACGAGCAGTACTTC.

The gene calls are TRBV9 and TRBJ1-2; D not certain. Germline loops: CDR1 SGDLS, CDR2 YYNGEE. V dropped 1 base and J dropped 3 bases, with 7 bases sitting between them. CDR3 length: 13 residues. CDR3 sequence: CASSVTSYYGYTF. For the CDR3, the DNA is TGTGCCAGCAGCGTAACCAGCTACTATGGCTACACCTTC.

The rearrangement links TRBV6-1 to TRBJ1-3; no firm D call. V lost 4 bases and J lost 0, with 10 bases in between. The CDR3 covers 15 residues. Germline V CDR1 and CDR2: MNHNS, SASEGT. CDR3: CASSGQPGSGNTIYF. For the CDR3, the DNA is TGTGCCAGCAGTGGCCAGCCGGGCTCTGGAAACACCATATATTTT.

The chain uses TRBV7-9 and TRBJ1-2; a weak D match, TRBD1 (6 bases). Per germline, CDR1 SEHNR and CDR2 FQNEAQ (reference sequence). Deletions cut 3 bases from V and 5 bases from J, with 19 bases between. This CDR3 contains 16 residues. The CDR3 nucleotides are TGTGCCAGCAGCTTGACCCTAGGGGGGACCGGATATGGCTACACCTTC. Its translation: CASSLTLGGTGYGYTF.

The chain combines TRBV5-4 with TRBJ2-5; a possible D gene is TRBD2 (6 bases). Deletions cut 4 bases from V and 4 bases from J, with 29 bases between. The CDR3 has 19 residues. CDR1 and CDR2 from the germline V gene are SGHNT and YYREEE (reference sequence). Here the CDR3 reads CASSGGLERRKYGRETQYF. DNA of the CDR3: TGTGCCAGCAGCGGGGGGTTAGAGCGACGGAAATACGGTAGAGAGACCCAGTACTTC.

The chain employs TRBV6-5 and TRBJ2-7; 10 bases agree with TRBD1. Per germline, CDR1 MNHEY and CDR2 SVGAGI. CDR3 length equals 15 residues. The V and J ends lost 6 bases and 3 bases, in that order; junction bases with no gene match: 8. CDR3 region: CASRMGQGRLYEQYF. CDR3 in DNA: TGTGCCAGCAGAATGGGACAGGGGAGACTCTACGAGCAGTACTTC.

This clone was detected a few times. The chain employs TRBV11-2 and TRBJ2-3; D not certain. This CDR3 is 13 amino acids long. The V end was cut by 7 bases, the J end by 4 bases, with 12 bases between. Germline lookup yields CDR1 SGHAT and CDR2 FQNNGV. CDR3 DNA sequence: TGTGCCAGCAAGACCTCGGGCTCAGATACGCAGTATTTT. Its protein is CASKTSGSDTQYF.

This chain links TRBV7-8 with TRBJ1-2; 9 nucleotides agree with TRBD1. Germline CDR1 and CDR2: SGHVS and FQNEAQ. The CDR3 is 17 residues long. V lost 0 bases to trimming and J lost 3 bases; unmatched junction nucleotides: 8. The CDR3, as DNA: TGTGCCAGCAGCTTAGCGCCGTGGGACAGGGTCGACTATGGCTACACCTTC. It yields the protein CASSLAPWDRVDYGYTF.

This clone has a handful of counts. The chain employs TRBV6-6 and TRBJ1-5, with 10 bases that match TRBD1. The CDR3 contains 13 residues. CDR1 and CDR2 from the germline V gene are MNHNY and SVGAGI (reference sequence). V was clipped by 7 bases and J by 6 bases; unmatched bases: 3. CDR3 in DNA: TGTGCCAGCAAGGGGACAGGGGCTCAGCCCCAGCATTTT. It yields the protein CASKGTGAQPQHF.

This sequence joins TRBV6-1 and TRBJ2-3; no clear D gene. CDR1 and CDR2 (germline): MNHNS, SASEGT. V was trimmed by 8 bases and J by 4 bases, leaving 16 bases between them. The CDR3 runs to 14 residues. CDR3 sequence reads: CASYSYVVADTQYF. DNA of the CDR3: TGTGCCAGCTATAGCTACGTGGTGGCAGATACGCAGTATTTT.

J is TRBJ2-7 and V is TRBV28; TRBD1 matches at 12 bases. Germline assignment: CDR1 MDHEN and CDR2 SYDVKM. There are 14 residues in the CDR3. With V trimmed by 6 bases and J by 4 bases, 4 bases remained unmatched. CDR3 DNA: TGTGCCAGCAGCCGGGACAGGGGGCTGTACGAGCAGTACTTC. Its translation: CASSRDRGLYEQYF.

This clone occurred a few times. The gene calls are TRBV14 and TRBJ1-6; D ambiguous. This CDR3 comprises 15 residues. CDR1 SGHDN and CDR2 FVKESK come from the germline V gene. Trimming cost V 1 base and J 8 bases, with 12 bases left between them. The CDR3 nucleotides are TGTGCCAGCAGCCAAGTGCCGGGCTTCGATTCACCCCTCCACTTT. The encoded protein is CASSQVPGFDSPLHF.

The CDR3 nucleotides read TGTGCCAGCAGCCCACAACACGATGAGCAGTTCTTC. It codes for CASSPQHDEQFF. The rearrangement uses TRBV9 and TRBJ2-1; unclear D gene. V was pared by 4 bases and J by 8 bases, with 10 bases between. CDR3 length: 12 amino acids. Looked up from germline, CDR1 is SGDLS and CDR2 is YYNGEE.

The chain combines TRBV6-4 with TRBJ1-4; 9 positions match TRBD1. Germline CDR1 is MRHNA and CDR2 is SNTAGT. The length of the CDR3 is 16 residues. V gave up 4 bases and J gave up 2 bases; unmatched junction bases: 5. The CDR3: CASSVYRGPTNEKLFF. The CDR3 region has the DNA TGTGCCAGCAGTGTATACAGGGGGCCTACTAATGAAAAACTGTTTTTT.

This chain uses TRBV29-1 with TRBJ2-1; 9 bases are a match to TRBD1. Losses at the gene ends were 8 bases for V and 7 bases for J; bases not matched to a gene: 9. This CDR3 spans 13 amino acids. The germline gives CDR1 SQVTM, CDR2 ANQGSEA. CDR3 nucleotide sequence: TGCAGCACGCAGACAGGGGGTTATAATGAGCAGTTCTTC. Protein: CSTQTGGYNEQFF.

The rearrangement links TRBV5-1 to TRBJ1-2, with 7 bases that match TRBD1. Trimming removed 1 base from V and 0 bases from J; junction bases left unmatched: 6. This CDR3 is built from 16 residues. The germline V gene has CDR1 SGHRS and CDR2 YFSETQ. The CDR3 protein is CASSLRDSDPNYGYTF. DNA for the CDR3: TGCGCCAGCAGCTTGCGGGACAGCGACCCTAACTATGGCTACACCTTC.

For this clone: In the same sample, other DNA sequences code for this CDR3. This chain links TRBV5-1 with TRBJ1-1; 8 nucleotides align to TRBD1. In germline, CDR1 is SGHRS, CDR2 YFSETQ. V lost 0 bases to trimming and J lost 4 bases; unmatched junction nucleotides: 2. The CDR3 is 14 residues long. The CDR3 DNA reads TGCGCCAGCAGCTTGGCCGGACAGGGCACTGAAGCTTTCTTT. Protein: CASSLAGQGTEAFF.

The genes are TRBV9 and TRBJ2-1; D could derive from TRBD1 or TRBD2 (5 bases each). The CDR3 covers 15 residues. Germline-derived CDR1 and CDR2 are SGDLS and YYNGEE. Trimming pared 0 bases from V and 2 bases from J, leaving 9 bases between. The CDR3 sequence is CASSVGWGTYNEQFF. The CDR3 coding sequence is TGTGCCAGCAGCGTAGGGTGGGGGACCTACAATGAGCAGTTCTTC.